Listed below are T cell receptor beta chains from one sample, sequenced in a study of somatic mutations in cytotoxic T cells in rheumatoid arthritis. Here immunoSEQ multiplex PCR was the method, and the copy in TCRdb shows in-frame clones only, minus some. The sample yields about 7,000 clones, roughly 71% seen once. Sequencing was done on a sample of CD8+ T cells sorted from blood. The receptors originated from an adult with rheumatoid arthritis. The CDR3 runs from the conserved cysteine through the conserved F or W. The order of the fields is D gene, V gene, J gene, clone size, CDR3 protein, CDR3 DNA. The D gene is left open where the match is weak. Clone size, where shown, is once, few, many, or a class for clones that have expanded.

d_call: -; v_call: TRBV7-6; j_call: TRBJ2-5; clone_size: -; cdr3_aa: CASSLSIQETQYF; cdr3_nt: TGTGCCAGCAGCTTATCCATCCAAGAGACCCAGTACTTC
d_call: -; v_call: TRBV19; j_call: TRBJ2-3; clone_size: -; cdr3_aa: CASSRLVTDTQYF; cdr3_nt: TGTGCCAGTAGCCGACTAGTAACAGATACGCAGTATTTT
d_call: TRBD2; v_call: TRBV10-1; j_call: TRBJ2-3; clone_size: -; cdr3_aa: CASSESSAGGADTQYF; cdr3_nt: TGCGCCAGCAGTGAGTCCTCGGCTGGGGGGGCAGATACGCAGTATTTT
d_call: TRBD2; v_call: TRBV5-4; j_call: TRBJ2-7; clone_size: -; cdr3_aa: CASSLVTSGGFYEQYF; cdr3_nt: TGTGCCAGCAGCTTGGTTACTAGCGGGGGTTTCTACGAGCAGTACTTC
d_call: -; v_call: TRBV21-1; j_call: TRBJ2-5; clone_size: few; cdr3_aa: CASSKEAGGHETQYF; cdr3_nt: TGTGCCAGCAGCAAAGAGGCGGGGGGGCACGAGACCCAGTACTTC
d_call: -; v_call: TRBV9; j_call: TRBJ2-1; clone_size: -; cdr3_aa: CASSVVDGSYNEQFF; cdr3_nt: TGTGCCAGCAGCGTAGTAGATGGTAGCTACAATGAGCAGTTCTTC
d_call: -; v_call: TRBV12-5; j_call: TRBJ1-1; clone_size: -; cdr3_aa: CASGLSGRTEAFF; cdr3_nt: TGTGCTAGTGGTTTGTCCGGTCGGACTGAAGCTTTCTTT
d_call: -; v_call: TRBV6-4; j_call: TRBJ2-3; clone_size: -; cdr3_aa: CASSASVISTDTQYF; cdr3_nt: TGTGCCAGCAGTGCCTCGGTGATAAGCACAGATACGCAGTATTTT
d_call: -; v_call: TRBV9; j_call: TRBJ2-7; clone_size: few; cdr3_aa: CASSVDRSPYEQYF; cdr3_nt: TGTGCCAGCAGCGTAGACCGGAGCCCTTACGAGCAGTACTTC
d_call: -; v_call: TRBV6-4; j_call: TRBJ2-6; clone_size: once; cdr3_aa: CASSEEGSGANVLTF; cdr3_nt: TGTGCCAGCAGTGAAGAGGGGTCTGGGGCCAACGTCCTGACTTTC
d_call: -; v_call: TRBV6-5; j_call: TRBJ1-3; clone_size: once; cdr3_aa: CASQQGFGGNTIYF; cdr3_nt: TGTGCCAGTCAACAGGGATTTGGCGGAAACACCATATATTTT
d_call: -; v_call: TRBV2; j_call: TRBJ2-1; clone_size: -; cdr3_aa: CASSDRGPNEQFF; cdr3_nt: TGTGCCAGCAGTGACAGGGGTCCAAATGAGCAGTTCTTC
d_call: TRBD1; v_call: TRBV10-2; j_call: TRBJ1-1; clone_size: -; cdr3_aa: CASSEFGTGDFMNTEAFF; cdr3_nt: TGCGCCAGCAGTGAGTTCGGGACAGGGGACTTCATGAACACTGAAGCTTTCTTT
d_call: -; v_call: TRBV5-6; j_call: TRBJ2-1; clone_size: -; cdr3_aa: CASSPQGYNEQFF; cdr3_nt: TGTGCCAGCAGCCCCCAGGGTTACAATGAGCAGTTCTTC
d_call: TRBD2; v_call: TRBV7-2; j_call: TRBJ2-2; clone_size: -; cdr3_aa: CASSPAGFGELFF; cdr3_nt: TGTGCCAGCAGCCCAGCGGGGTTCGGGGAGCTGTTTTTT